The TCR beta chain described here comes from a study of shared clonotypes between healthy human individuals. Libraries were prepared by immunoSEQ multiplex PCR; TCRdb keeps only in-frame clonotypes and omits some of them. The profile shows 1.5 million to 2.5 million clones, about 95% of them singletons. V was pared by 4 bases and J by 2 bases, with 17 bases between. The CDR3 sequence is 16 residues long. CDR1 SGHNT and CDR2 YYREEE come from the germline V gene (reference sequence). As defined, naive CD8 cells were CD45RO-negative and positively selected for CCR7, with terminally differentiated effector memory CD45RA+ cells excluded.

The sequencing input was naive CD8+ T cells sorted from blood. This receptor was taken from a man between 18 and 35 years old in good health. J is TRBJ2-3 and V is TRBV5-4; D perhaps matches TRBD1 (6 bases). Here the CDR3 DNA reads TGTGCCAGCAGCGGCACCGGGACACCCTACACAGATACGCAGTATTTT. This sequence encodes CASSGTGTPYTDTQYF.